This TCR beta chain is from a study of CD8 T cells in ankylosing spondylitis. Trimming pared 0 bases from V and 2 bases from J, leaving 7 bases between. CDR1 and CDR2 from the germline V gene are LNHNV and YYDKDF (reference sequence). The CDR3 extends over 14 amino acids. This clonotype was detected ten times or more. From the 5' RACE reads, TCRdb called clonotypes with MiXCR, one entry per CDR3 protein. Of approximately 46,000 distinct CDR3 sequences detected, 9.5% to 11% appear once; the ten largest clones hold more than 1.3%. Material for sequencing was blood, either unsorted or a sorted T cell fraction (not recorded which). The genes are TRBV15 and TRBJ2-5, with a possible D match to TRBD2 (5 bases). This clonotype was obtained from a male donor with ankylosing spondylitis or in good health (not recorded which). The DNA for the CDR3 is TGTGCCACCAGCAGAGATCGGGGACAAGAGACCCAGTACTTC. This encodes CATSRDRGQETQYF.